The 30 T cell receptor beta chains below were found in one sample sequenced in a study of radiotherapy plus CTLA-4 blockade in lung cancer (dated by TCRdb to about 2018). Library construction relied on the immunoSEQ multiplex PCR assay. In its TCRdb copy, this immuneACCESS table keeps in-frame sequences only and misses some clones. Where compared with another copy, unresolved V genes explain less than half of these, and the others have no known cause. This sample is represented by around 44,000 clones; about 86% of them were singletons. Around 17% of the sample belongs to the ten largest clones. The sequences come from peripheral blood, collected from a patient treated with radiotherapy plus ipilimumab. The receptors were sampled from a human donor with non-small cell lung cancer that progressed on radiotherapy plus ipilimumab. Some clones in this sample may be carry-over from other donors' samples.

This clone is a singleton in its sample. The V call is TRBV7-6, the J call TRBJ2-1; 10 bases line up with TRBD1. Per germline, CDR1 SGHVS and CDR2 FNYEAQ. The V gene end was trimmed by 5 bases and the J gene end by 10 bases; junction bases not matched to a gene: 26. This CDR3 is 20 amino acids long. CDR3 sequence (DNA): TGTGCCAGCAGCAAGGGGACAGGGGCTAGCGCGGGGGACTCCTTTCTCGAGCAGTTCTTC. Translating gives CASSKGTGASAGDSFLEQFF.

This chain connects TRBV10-3 to TRBJ1-1; a possible D gene is TRBD1 (5 bases). V shed 2 bases and J shed 5 bases, with 12 bases lying between them. This CDR3 is built from 14 residues. Germline lookup yields CDR1 ENHRY and CDR2 SYGVKD. In DNA form, the CDR3 reads TGTGCCATCAGTGAGGGGGGGGTGGGTACTGAAGCTTTCTTT. Protein product: CAISEGGVGTEAFF.

The CDR3 spells CASSQRDSKWELFF. The CDR3 region has the DNA TGTGCCAGCAGCCAGAGGGACAGCAAGTGGGAGCTGTTTTTT. The chain is built from TRBV5-4 and TRBJ2-2, with TRBD1 identical over 7 bases. Germline loops: CDR1 SGHNT, CDR2 YYREEE (reference sequence). J lost 9 bases, V lost 4 bases, and 9 bases had no gene match. The CDR3 consists of 14 residues.

The rearrangement joins TRBV5-1 to TRBJ1-5; 7 nucleotides align to TRBD1. CDR1 is SGHRS, CDR2 YFSETQ, per germline. Trimming cost V 0 bases and J 0 bases; bases outside gene matches: 6. The CDR3 length is 17 residues. CDR3 in DNA: TGCGCCAGCAGCTTGGGGGACAGCTCCTATAGCAATCAGCCCCAGCATTTT. It yields the protein CASSLGDSSYSNQPQHF.

This chain links TRBV6-5 with TRBJ1-2; D is undetermined. Between the trimmed V and J ends, which lost 8 bases and 4 bases, there was a span of 14 bases. The CDR3 has 13 amino acids. Germline V gene data show CDR1 as MNHEY and CDR2 as SVGAGI. CDR3: CASGLGWSYGYTF. The CDR3 nucleotides read TGTGCCAGCGGACTTGGTTGGAGCTATGGCTACACCTTC.

This rearrangement joins TRBV19 to TRBJ1-1; unclear D gene. Germline V CDR1 and CDR2: LNHDA, SQIVND (reference sequence). V gave up 3 bases and J gave up 4 bases, with 6 bases separating them. CDR3 length: 12 amino acids. The CDR3 nucleotides read TGTGCCAGTAGTATTGAGGCCACTGAAGCTTTCTTT. It codes for CASSIEATEAFF.

CDR3 nucleotides: TGTGCCAGTAGTCCCAGGACAGATACGCAGTATTTT. It translates to CASSPRTDTQYF. The chain recombines TRBV19 with TRBJ2-3, with D unclear. Trimming cost V 5 bases and J 3 bases, with 6 bases left between them. Looked up from germline, CDR1 is LNHDA and CDR2 is SQIVND (reference sequence). The CDR3 runs to 12 residues.

The count of this clone is one. This rearrangement joins TRBV13 to TRBJ2-3, with a weak D call TRBD2 (6 bases). CDR3 length equals 17 residues. Germline CDR1 reads PRHDT; CDR2 reads FYEKMQ (reference sequence). Trimming pared 2 bases from V and 3 bases from J, leaving 18 bases between. DNA for the CDR3: TGTGCCAGCAGCTTACGAGGGCCGGGGGACCTTACAGATACGCAGTATTTT. Translated: CASSLRGPGDLTDTQYF.

The gene calls are TRBV5-1 and TRBJ2-3, with D maybe TRBD2 (6 bases). V was trimmed by 0 bases and J by 0 bases, leaving 14 bases between them. There are 17 residues in the CDR3. Germline loops: CDR1 SGHRS, CDR2 YFSETQ. CDR3 DNA: TGCGCCAGCAGCTTGGTTGCCGGGACTGAGAGCACAGATACGCAGTATTTT. Translation: CASSLVAGTESTDTQYF.

This chain links TRBV7-9 with TRBJ1-2; D uncertain. V lost 0 bases and J 0 bases, leaving 5 bases between the germline ends. Germline values: CDR1 SEHNR, CDR2 FQNEAQ (reference sequence). The CDR3 runs to 14 residues. The CDR3 here is CASSLAGTNYGYTF. CDR3 nucleotides: TGTGCCAGCAGCTTAGCCGGGACTAACTATGGCTACACCTTC.

V and J are TRBV9 and TRBJ1-4; 8 bases line up with TRBD1. The V and J ends lost 2 bases and 7 bases, in that order; junction bases with no gene match: 7. The CDR3 extends over 15 amino acids. Germline V CDR1 and CDR2: SGDLS, YYNGEE. The CDR3 DNA is TGTGCCAGCAGCGTTACGGACAGGGTCTCTGAAAAACTGTTTTTT. Its translation: CASSVTDRVSEKLFF.

The rearrangement uses TRBV4-1 and TRBJ2-3; the D gene is possibly TRBD1 (6 bases). Between the trimmed V and J ends, which lost 4 bases and 2 bases, there was a span of 16 bases. This CDR3 region has 16 residues. The germline V gene has CDR1 MGHRA and CDR2 YSYEKL. The chain's CDR3 is CASSPRDTLFTDTQYF. DNA for the CDR3: TGCGCCAGCAGCCCCCGGGACACACTCTTCACAGATACGCAGTATTTT.

The genes are TRBV15 and TRBJ2-3; 9 positions match TRBD2. V shed 5 bases and J 0 bases; nucleotides not matched to a gene: 12. CDR3 length: 18 residues. Germline CDR1 reads LNHNV; CDR2 reads YYDKDF (reference sequence). This chain's CDR3 is CATSGRRGGSTSTDTQYF. The CDR3 DNA sequence: TGTGCCACCAGCGGACGGCGGGGGGGATCCACTAGCACAGATACGCAGTATTTT.

J is TRBJ2-1 and V is TRBV5-1; D not certain. CDR1 SGHRS and CDR2 YFSETQ come from the germline V gene. The ends were cut back, 1 base at V and 0 bases at J, with 11 bases in the middle. There are 16 residues in the CDR3. CDR3 nucleotide sequence: TGCGCCAGCAGCTTGTTAGCTCTGGGCTCCTACAATGAGCAGTTCTTC. The encoded protein is CASSLLALGSYNEQFF.

The J gene is TRBJ2-1, the V gene TRBV19, with 8 bases fitting TRBD2. The V gene end was trimmed by 5 bases and the J gene end by 5 bases; junction bases not matched to a gene: 5. This CDR3 is built from 14 residues. Germline V gives CDR1 LNHDA, CDR2 SQIVND (reference sequence). The CDR3 protein is CASSSGLADNEQFF. The DNA for the CDR3 is TGTGCCAGTAGTTCCGGACTAGCCGACAATGAGCAGTTCTTC.

For this clone: With only one base between it and a far larger clone, this is likely a read error. The chain combines TRBV19 with TRBJ2-7; 9 nucleotides line up with TRBD1. Losses at the gene ends were 6 bases for V and 3 bases for J; bases not matched to a gene: 9. CDR3 length equals 15 residues. Germline V CDR1 and CDR2: LNHDA, SQIVND (reference sequence). The CDR3 sequence: CASSDGTGLLYEQYF. The CDR3 DNA is TGTGCCAGTAGCGACGGGACAGGGTTACTCTACGAGCAGTACTTC.

This rearrangement joins TRBV5-1 to TRBJ2-3; 9 bases line up with TRBD1. This CDR3 comprises 14 residues. V lost 5 bases, J lost 4 bases, and 5 bases stayed unmatched. Germline loops: CDR1 SGHRS, CDR2 YFSETQ. As DNA, the CDR3 is TGCGCCAGCAGTACAGGGGGCTTCGCAGATACGCAGTATTTT. This sequence encodes CASSTGGFADTQYF.

The chain links TRBV6-1 to TRBJ2-7, with unresolved D. Germline assignment: CDR1 MNHNS and CDR2 SASEGT. Between the trimmed V and J ends, which lost 7 bases and 0 bases, there was a span of 13 bases. This CDR3 is 14 amino acids long. This CDR3 is CASMAQYSSYEQYF. CDR3 nucleotide sequence: TGTGCCAGCATGGCCCAATACAGCTCCTACGAGCAGTACTTC.

The chain combines TRBV28 with TRBJ2-5; D remains ambiguous. The CDR3 has 12 amino acids. Per germline, CDR1 MDHEN and CDR2 SYDVKM. The ends were cut back, 10 bases at V and 1 base at J, with 10 bases in the middle. This chain's CDR3 is CATQVLQETQYF. The DNA of the CDR3 is TGTGCCACTCAGGTACTCCAAGAGACCCAGTACTTC. Full variable domain (rest looked up from reference TRBV28 and TRBJ2-5): DVKVTQSSRYLVKRTGEKVFLECVQDMDHENMFWYRQDPGLGLRLIYFSYDVKMKEKGDIPEGYSVSREKKERFSLILESASTNQTSMYLCATQVLQETQYFGPGTRLLVL.

This chain links TRBV30 with TRBJ1-6; D gene ambiguous. The V gene lost 2 bases and the J gene lost 0 bases, with 14 bases spanning the gap. Germline values: CDR1 GTSNPN, CDR2 SVGIG (reference sequence). The CDR3 has 17 residues. The CDR3, as DNA: TGTGCCTGGAGTACCGGCCAGGCGAGCTCCTATAATTCACCCCTCCACTTT. Translated, it gives CAWSTGQASSYNSPLHF.

Here the CDR3 reads CASSLVASGRNEQFF. CDR3 sequence (DNA): TGCGCCAGCAGCTTGGTAGCTAGCGGGAGGAATGAGCAGTTCTTC. The chain joins TRBV5-1 to TRBJ2-1; 11 positions agree with TRBD2. With V trimmed by 0 bases and J by 7 bases, 3 bases remained unmatched. Germline loops: CDR1 SGHRS, CDR2 YFSETQ. CDR3 length: 15 residues.

The rearrangement links TRBV2 to TRBJ1-1; 8 nucleotides match TRBD1. The germline V gene has CDR1 SNHLY and CDR2 FYNNEI. Unmatched junction bases numbered 12, after V lost 5 bases and J lost 7 bases. The CDR3 is 15 residues long. DNA of the CDR3: TGTGCCAGCAGTCCGCCGACAGGGGATCGGGGTGAAGCTTTCTTT. Protein sequence: CASSPPTGDRGEAFF.

Only a few counts were recorded for this clone. The V call is TRBV11-2, the J call TRBJ1-3; D remains ambiguous. The CDR3 has 14 residues. V was trimmed by 6 bases and J by 0 bases, leaving 9 bases between them. Germline assignment: CDR1 SGHAT and CDR2 FQNNGV. CDR3 nucleotide sequence: TGTGCCAGCAGGGAGTTATACTCTGGAAACACCATATATTTT. This codes for CASRELYSGNTIYF.

The chain employs TRBV2 and TRBJ1-2; no definite D call. V gave up 1 base and J gave up 5 bases, with 5 bases separating them. This CDR3 is built from 12 residues. CDR1 is SNHLY, CDR2 FYNNEI, per germline. CDR3 nucleotides: TGTGCCAGCAGTGAAGTAGTGTATGGCTACACCTTC. Its translation: CASSEVVYGYTF.

The gene calls are TRBV5-1 and TRBJ2-7, with 9 positions matching TRBD2. CDR1 and CDR2 (germline): SGHRS, YFSETQ. V lost 0 bases, J lost 5 bases, and 9 bases stayed unmatched. The CDR3 runs to 16 residues. CDR3 region: CASSLEGSGSRNEQYF. The CDR3 DNA sequence: TGCGCCAGCAGCTTGGAAGGTAGCGGGAGTCGGAACGAGCAGTACTTC.

The chain uses TRBV27 and TRBJ1-1, with 9 bases matching TRBD1. There are 15 residues in the CDR3. Germline CDR1 is MNHEY and CDR2 is SMNVEV (reference sequence). V shed 5 bases and J 5 bases; nucleotides not matched to a gene: 9. The CDR3 nucleotides read TGTGCCAGCAGTACTCGGACAGGGGCTATGACTGAAGCTTTCTTT. Translating gives CASSTRTGAMTEAFF.

This chain uses TRBV29-1 with TRBJ1-2, with 9 bases fitting TRBD1. The CDR3 totals 12 residues. CDR1 is SQVTM, CDR2 ANQGSEA, per germline. Trimming at V came to 7 bases and at J to 4 bases, leaving 4 bases not matched to a gene. CDR3: CSAGTGTYGYTF. The DNA of the CDR3 is TGCAGCGCCGGGACAGGGACCTATGGCTACACCTTC.

The chain links TRBV5-1 to TRBJ1-5, with 7 positions matching TRBD1. The CDR3 totals 15 residues. J was trimmed by 6 bases and V by 3 bases; bases with no gene match: 9. Germline CDR1 is SGHRS and CDR2 is YFSETQ. The CDR3 spells CASSSLGTEGQPQHF. DNA for the CDR3: TGCGCCAGCAGCTCCTTAGGGACAGAAGGTCAGCCCCAGCATTTT.

To note about this clone: The junction differs from germline at one of its ends, possibly a read error. The sample holds other DNA sequences that translate to the same CDR3. CDR3 sequence (DNA): TGCGCCAGCAGTTACCAGACACCCAACACCGGGGAGCTGTTTTTT. It encodes CASSYQTPNTGELFF. The genes are TRBV6-6 and TRBJ2-2, with D unresolved. Germline V lookup: CDR1 MNHNY, CDR2 SVGAGI (reference sequence). The CDR3 runs to 15 residues.

This sequence joins TRBV12-5 and TRBJ2-7, with 7 bases identical to TRBD2. J gave up 6 bases and V 0 bases, and 8 bases lay outside the gene matches. The CDR3 is 15 residues long. From germline, CDR1 is LGHNT and CDR2 FRNRAP. The CDR3 DNA reads TGTGCTAGTGGTTTGGTACCCGGGAGGCCCACCGAGCAGTACTTC. It translates to CASGLVPGRPTEQYF.